These 27 T cell receptor beta chains were sequenced from one sample in a study of radiotherapy plus CTLA-4 blockade in lung cancer. Clones were read by immunoSEQ multiplex PCR, and TCRdb kept only the in-frame ones, dropping some. Here the sample spans about 120,000 clones, approximately 90% being singletons. The material sequenced was peripheral blood, taken from a patient treated with radiotherapy plus ipilimumab. The receptors originated from a human donor with non-small cell lung cancer that progressed on radiotherapy plus ipilimumab.

The chain has TRBV2 and TRBJ1-4; D not certain. V was trimmed by 5 bases and J by 5 bases, leaving 18 bases between them. Germline V CDR1 and CDR2: SNHLY, FYNNEI. CDR3 size: 16 residues. CDR3 protein: CASSRRKTTGNEKLFF. CDR3 in DNA: TGTGCCAGCAGTAGGCGCAAGACAACGGGAAATGAAAAACTGTTTTTT.

This rearrangement joins TRBV9 to TRBJ2-7, with D maybe TRBD1 (5 bases). CDR1 is SGDLS, CDR2 YYNGEE, per germline. The V gene lost 2 bases and the J gene lost 2 bases, with 14 bases spanning the gap. CDR3 length equals 15 residues. The CDR3 is CASSVSWTQTYEQYF. CDR3 nucleotide sequence: TGTGCCAGCAGCGTCTCCTGGACACAGACCTACGAGCAGTACTTC.

This rearrangement joins TRBV10-2 to TRBJ1-1, with D possibly TRBD1 on 6 matching bases. V shed 4 bases and J shed 1 base, with 10 bases lying between them. In germline, CDR1 is WSHSY, CDR2 SAAADI. CDR3 length: 14 amino acids. DNA of the CDR3: TGCGCCAGCAGTGTAGGGGGACGGAACACTGAAGCTTTCTTT. It translates to CASSVGGRNTEAFF.

The chain joins TRBV11-3 to TRBJ2-2, with 7 bases lining up with TRBD2. J gave up 6 bases and V 5 bases, and 15 bases lay outside the gene matches. The CDR3 consists of 17 residues. Germline loops: CDR1 SGHNT, CDR2 YENEEA. CDR3 DNA: TGTGCCAGCAGCCACTCCAGCCGATATCGGGAGGCCGGGGAGCTGTTTTTT. This encodes CASSHSSRYREAGELFF.

This chain links TRBV6-5 with TRBJ1-5, with D perhaps TRBD1 (5 bases). The CDR3 runs 16 residues. The germline CDR1 and CDR2 sequences are MNHEY and SVGAGI. The germline V and J ends were trimmed by 4 bases and 1 base, with 14 bases remaining between them. CDR3: CASSWPVEGSNQPQHF. In nucleotides, the CDR3 is TGTGCCAGCAGTTGGCCGGTAGAGGGGAGCAATCAGCCCCAGCATTTT.

The chain is built from TRBV5-1 and TRBJ2-7; D is perhaps TRBD2 (6 bases). Trimming left V 3 bases short and J 6 bases short, with 22 bases between. The length of the CDR3 is 16 residues. From germline, CDR1 is SGHRS and CDR2 YFSETQ. The CDR3 DNA reads TGCGCCAGCAGCTACCGGGCGGGGAGTTCCAACGTCGAGCAGTACTTC. Translating gives CASSYRAGSSNVEQYF.

This clone appeared a few times. The V call is TRBV5-4, the J call TRBJ1-3; no definite D call. Germline V gene lookup returns CDR1 SGHNT and CDR2 YYREEE (reference sequence). The CDR3 is made up of 13 amino acids. The germline V and J ends were trimmed by 6 bases and 6 bases, with 13 bases remaining between them. The CDR3 DNA is TGTGCCAGCAACGACCGTCCGTCAAACACCATATATTTT. Translation gives CASNDRPSNTIYF.

This clone has only a few counts. V and J are TRBV13 and TRBJ1-2, with D perhaps TRBD1 (5 bases). The germline CDR1 and CDR2 sequences are PRHDT and FYEKMQ (reference sequence). The V end lost 6 bases, the J end lost 1 base, and 9 bases lay between the germline ends. The CDR3 consists of 13 residues. CDR3 in amino acids: CASSTQGNYGYTF. The CDR3 DNA follows: TGTGCCAGCAGTACCCAGGGTAACTATGGCTACACCTTC.

The CDR3 sequence: CASSLDRVKTEAFF. CDR3 DNA: TGTGCCAGCAGCTTAGACAGGGTTAAAACTGAAGCTTTCTTT. The chain recombines TRBV7-2 with TRBJ1-1; maybe TRBD1 (6 bases). The CDR3 contains 14 residues. Germline-derived CDR1 and CDR2 are SGHTA and FQGNSA. V lost 1 base, J lost 5 bases, and 11 bases lay in between.

The chain couples TRBV19 to TRBJ2-7, with D possibly called TRBD1 or TRBD2 (5 bases each). The CDR3 extends over 12 amino acids. The germline V and J ends were trimmed by 1 base and 10 bases, with 11 bases remaining between them. The germline V gene has CDR1 LNHDA and CDR2 SQIVND (reference sequence). The DNA for the CDR3 is TGTGCCAGTAGTATAGCGGACGGGGACCAGTACTTC. This translates into CASSIADGDQYF.

The chain joins TRBV11-2 to TRBJ2-2; D is perhaps TRBD2 (5 bases). Germline values: CDR1 SGHAT, CDR2 FQNNGV. Trimming stripped 0 bases from V and 1 base from J, with 9 bases between. CDR3 length: 16 amino acids. For the CDR3, the DNA is TGTGCCAGCAGCTTAGAAACGGGAAGGAACACCGGGGAGCTGTTTTTT. As protein: CASSLETGRNTGELFF.

The genes are TRBV2 and TRBJ2-5; D may correspond to TRBD1 or TRBD2 (5 bases each). Germline CDR1 reads SNHLY; CDR2 reads FYNNEI. The CDR3 runs 13 residues. With 7 bases removed from V and 4 bases from J, the gap between germline ends came to 13 bases. The CDR3 nucleotides read TGTGCCAGCACCGGGACGGTCCGAGAGACCCAGTACTTC. Translating it yields CASTGTVRETQYF. The variable domain in full, with the rest retrieved from reference TRBV2 and TRBJ2-5, is EPEVTQTPSHQVTQMGQEVILRCVPISNHLYFYWYRQILGQKVEFLVSFYNNEISEKSEIFDDQFSVERPDGSNFTLKIRSTKLEDSAMYFCASTGTVRETQYFGPGTRLLVL.

The chain links TRBV27 to TRBJ2-3, with TRBD2 matching over 11 bases. The CDR3 is 17 amino acids. Germline CDR1 reads MNHEY; CDR2 reads SMNVEV (reference sequence). Trimming removed 5 bases from V and 6 bases from J; junction bases left unmatched: 13. The CDR3 region is CASSTFQLAGVGDTQYF. The CDR3 DNA is TGTGCCAGCAGTACCTTCCAACTAGCGGGAGTAGGCGATACGCAGTATTTT.

V and J are TRBV4-2 and TRBJ1-2, with D hard to call. CDR3 length: 12 amino acids. Per the germline V gene, CDR1 is LGHNA and CDR2 is YNFKEQ. V lost 1 base and J lost 8, with 8 bases in between. CDR3 sequence: CASSQVTGGYTF. The CDR3 region has the DNA TGTGCCAGCAGCCAAGTTACGGGAGGCTACACCTTC.

This chain connects TRBV25-1 to TRBJ2-7, with unresolved D. The CDR3 consists of 14 residues. Trimming pared 2 bases from V and 2 bases from J, leaving 10 bases between. CDR1 MGHDK and CDR2 SYGVNS come from the germline V gene. The CDR3 protein is CASSEHEPTYEQYF. CDR3 DNA sequence: TGTGCCAGCAGTGAACACGAACCTACCTACGAGCAGTACTTC.

With respect to this clone: Sequence at one end of the junction differs from germline and may be a read error. CDR3 region: CASSPGTRPEETQYF. The CDR3 DNA follows: TGTGCTAGCAGCCCCGGGACTAGACCCGAAGAGACCCAGTACTTC. The V gene is TRBV7-7, the J gene TRBJ2-5, with 8 bases lining up with TRBD2. Germline CDR1 and CDR2: SSHAT and FNYEAQ (reference sequence). This CDR3 spans 15 amino acids.

The chain links TRBV12-5 to TRBJ2-7; D gene ambiguous. The CDR3 totals 14 residues. CDR1 is LGHNT and CDR2 is FRNRAP in the germline V gene. V dropped 1 base and J dropped 3 bases, with 10 bases sitting between them. The CDR3 is CASGLDAVGYEQYF. The CDR3 DNA reads TGTGCTAGTGGTTTGGATGCTGTCGGCTACGAGCAGTACTTC.

The chain carries TRBV2 and TRBJ2-3, with 7 bases matching TRBD2. Germline CDR1 SNHLY, CDR2 FYNNEI. The J segment lost 1 base and the V segment lost 5 bases, leaving 3 bases of the junction unmatched. This CDR3 spans 14 amino acids. The DNA of the CDR3 is TGTGCCAGCAGTCGTCTAGCGGGCACAGATACGCAGTATTTT. As protein: CASSRLAGTDTQYF.

The V call is TRBV2, the J call TRBJ1-2; unclear D gene. Germline CDR1 SNHLY, CDR2 FYNNEI. This CDR3 spans 11 amino acids. The V end lost 6 bases, the J end lost 5 bases, and 7 bases lay between the germline ends. CDR3 loop: CASSQKYGYTF. The CDR3 bases are TGTGCCAGCAGCCAGAAATATGGCTACACCTTC.

V gene TRBV30 combines with J gene TRBJ1-1; D is uncertain. CDR1 GTSNPN and CDR2 SVGIG come from the germline V gene (reference sequence). Trimming stripped 4 bases from V and 0 bases from J, with 9 bases between. The CDR3 contains 13 residues. The CDR3 DNA sequence: TGTGCCTGGAAATACACCCTGAACACTGAAGCTTTCTTT. It specifies CAWKYTLNTEAFF.

Comments on this clone: Germline and junction disagree at one end, which may indicate a read error. The CDR3 DNA follows: TGCGCCAGCAGTTTGGGAGAGGGTGGCACCGGGGAGCTGTTTTTT. Its translation: CASSLGEGGTGELFF. This chain links TRBV5-1 with TRBJ2-2; tentatively, D is TRBD2 (5 bases). CDR3 length: 15 amino acids. The germline CDR1 and CDR2 sequences are SGHRS and YFSETQ.

The genes are TRBV7-2 and TRBJ2-1; TRBD2 aligns across 13 bases. The CDR3 runs to 17 residues. Germline lookup yields CDR1 SGHTA and CDR2 FQGNSA. Trimming took 4 bases from V and 7 from J; bases not matched to a gene: 10. The CDR3 DNA sequence: TGTGCCAGCAGCTCCGGACTAGCGGGAGTCTCGGGGAATGAGCAGTTCTTC. Encoded protein: CASSSGLAGVSGNEQFF.

The CDR3 DNA reads TGTGCCAGCACCCCAGGTCCGGGGATCTATGGCTACACCTTC. It codes for CASTPGPGIYGYTF. The rearrangement links TRBV11-2 to TRBJ1-2; no clear D. The V and J ends lost 7 bases and 4 bases respectively, with 16 bases between them. Germline V gene sequence: CDR1 SGHAT, CDR2 FQNNGV. This CDR3 is 14 amino acids long. The variable domain in full, completed from reference TRBV11-2 and TRBJ1-2, reads EAGVAQSPRYKIIEKRQSVAFWCNPISGHATLYWYQQILGQGPKLLIQFQNNGVVDDSQLPKDRFSAERLKGVDSTLKIQPAKLEDSAVYLCASTPGPGIYGYTFGSGTRLTVV.

The rearrangement links TRBV7-2 to TRBJ1-1; D is uncertain. V was shortened by 3 bases and J by 0 bases, with 5 bases between the two germline ends. Germline CDR1 and CDR2: SGHTA and FQGNSA. The CDR3 is made up of 13 amino acids. The CDR3 here is CASSFSVNTEAFF. The CDR3 bases are TGTGCCAGCAGCTTTAGCGTGAACACTGAAGCTTTCTTT.

This sequence joins TRBV6-6 and TRBJ2-5; D is unresolved. CDR1 MNHNY and CDR2 SVGAGI come from the germline V gene (reference sequence). CDR3 size: 13 residues. With 7 bases removed from V and 5 bases from J, the gap between germline ends came to 14 bases. The DNA of the CDR3 is TGTGCCAGCACCCAGTCCCCCCAGGAGACCCAGTACTTC. Translating it yields CASTQSPQETQYF.

The chain links TRBV2 to TRBJ2-1; 8 nucleotides match TRBD2. The CDR3 sequence is 15 residues long. CDR1 SNHLY and CDR2 FYNNEI come from the germline V gene. Trimming took 6 bases from V and 9 from J; bases not matched to a gene: 13. CDR3 nucleotide sequence: TGTGCCAGCAGGGTATCGAGCGGGAGCGCCGGTGAGCAGTTCTTC. It specifies CASRVSSGSAGEQFF.

The CDR3 DNA follows: TGTGCCAGCAGCGGGACAGGGGGCGGCACGACGAAACTGTTTTTT. Protein product: CASSGTGGGTTKLFF. The rearrangement uses TRBV6-5 and TRBJ1-4, with 12 bases aligning to TRBD1. J was trimmed by 11 bases and V by 6 bases; bases with no gene match: 10. CDR3 length equals 15 residues. Looked up from germline, CDR1 is MNHEY and CDR2 is SVGAGI.